The 4 T cell receptor beta chains listed next were all sequenced from one sample in a study of blood T cell repertoires in COVID-19. Using immunoSEQ multiplex PCR, the repertoire was profiled, and TCRdb retains in-frame clones only, with some absent. The sample carries some 66,000 clones, about 82% recorded once. The sequenced material came from peripheral blood. The receptors shown here come from a man aged 45 to 65 with active COVID-19.

The V gene is TRBV9, the J gene TRBJ2-3; D is uncertain. CDR1 and CDR2 from the germline V gene are SGDLS and YYNGEE. Trimming removed 6 bases at V and 0 bases at J, with 17 bases between. The CDR3 totals 16 residues. CDR3 nucleotide sequence: TGTGCCAGCACTCTGGGCCCCGCTCCGAGCACAGATACGCAGTATTTT. Translating gives CASTLGPAPSTDTQYF.

This sequence joins TRBV18 and TRBJ2-1; 8 bases agree with TRBD2. V lost 4 bases, J lost 8 bases, and 7 bases stayed unmatched. The CDR3 loop spans 14 amino acids. Germline V gene data show CDR1 as KGHSH and CDR2 as LQKENI. The CDR3 bases are TGTGCCAGCTCACTCGTCGGGACTAGTTATGAGCAGTTCTTC. It translates to CASSLVGTSYEQFF.

V gene TRBV7-9 combines with J gene TRBJ2-7; TRBD1 matches at 7 bases. The V segment lost 4 bases and the J segment 5 bases; nucleotides outside the gene matches: 8. Germline V lookup: CDR1 SEHNR, CDR2 FQNEAQ (reference sequence). CDR3 length: 14 residues. CDR3 amino acids: CASSSAGTAHEQYF. The DNA for the CDR3 is TGTGCCAGCAGCTCGGCCGGGACAGCCCACGAGCAGTACTTC.

The gene calls are TRBV4-1 and TRBJ2-1; 10 positions match TRBD1. J lost 4 bases, V lost 4 bases, and 4 bases had no gene match. The V gene's germline CDR1 is MGHRA and CDR2 YSYEKL. The CDR3 has 15 amino acids. The DNA for the CDR3 is TGCGCCAGCAGCCGAGGGGGACAGGGGTACAATGAGCAGTTCTTC. Protein: CASSRGGQGYNEQFF.